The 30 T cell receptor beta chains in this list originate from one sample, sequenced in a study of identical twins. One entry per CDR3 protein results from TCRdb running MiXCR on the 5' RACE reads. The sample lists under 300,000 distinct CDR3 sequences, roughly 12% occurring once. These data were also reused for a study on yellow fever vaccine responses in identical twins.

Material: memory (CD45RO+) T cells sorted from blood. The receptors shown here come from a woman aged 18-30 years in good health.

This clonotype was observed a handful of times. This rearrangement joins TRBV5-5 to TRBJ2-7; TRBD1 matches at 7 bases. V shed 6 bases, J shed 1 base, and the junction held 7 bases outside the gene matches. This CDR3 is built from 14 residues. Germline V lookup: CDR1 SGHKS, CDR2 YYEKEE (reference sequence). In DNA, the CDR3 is TGTGCCAGCACCGAACAGGGGAGTTCCTACGAGCAGTACTTC. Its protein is CASTEQGSSYEQYF.

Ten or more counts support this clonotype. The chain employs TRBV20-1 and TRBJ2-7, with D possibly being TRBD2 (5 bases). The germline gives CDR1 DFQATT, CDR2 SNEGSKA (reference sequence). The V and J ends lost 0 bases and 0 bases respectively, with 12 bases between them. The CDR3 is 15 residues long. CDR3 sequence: CSAREVTTNSYEQYF. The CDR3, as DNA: TGCAGTGCTAGAGAGGTGACTACTAACTCCTACGAGCAGTACTTC.

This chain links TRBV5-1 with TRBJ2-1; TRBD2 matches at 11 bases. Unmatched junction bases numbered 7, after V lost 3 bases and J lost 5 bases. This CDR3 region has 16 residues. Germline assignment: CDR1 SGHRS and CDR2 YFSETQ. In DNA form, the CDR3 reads TGCGCCAGCAGCTGGCCTAGCGGGGGGCGCGACAATGAGCAGTTCTTC. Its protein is CASSWPSGGRDNEQFF.

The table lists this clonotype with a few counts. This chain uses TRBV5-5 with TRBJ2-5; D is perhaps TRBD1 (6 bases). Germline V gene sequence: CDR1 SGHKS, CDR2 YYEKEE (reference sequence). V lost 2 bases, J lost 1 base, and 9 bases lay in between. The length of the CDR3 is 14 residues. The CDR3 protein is CASSLSQGQETQYF. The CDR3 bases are TGTGCCAGCAGCTTATCACAGGGCCAAGAGACCCAGTACTTC.

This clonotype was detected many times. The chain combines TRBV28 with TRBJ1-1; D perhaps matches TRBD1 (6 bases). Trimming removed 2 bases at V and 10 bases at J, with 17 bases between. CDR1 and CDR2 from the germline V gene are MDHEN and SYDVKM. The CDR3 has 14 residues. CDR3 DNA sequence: TGTGCCAGCAGTTTACAGGGGTTTTCATCGGGAGCTTTCTTT. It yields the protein CASSLQGFSSGAFF.

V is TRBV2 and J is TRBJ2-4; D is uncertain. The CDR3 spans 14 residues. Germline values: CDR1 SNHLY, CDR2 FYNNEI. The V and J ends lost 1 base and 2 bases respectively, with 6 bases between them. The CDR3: CASSEGGSKNIQYF. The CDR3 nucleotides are TGTGCCAGCAGTGAAGGGGGATCCAAAAACATTCAGTACTTC.

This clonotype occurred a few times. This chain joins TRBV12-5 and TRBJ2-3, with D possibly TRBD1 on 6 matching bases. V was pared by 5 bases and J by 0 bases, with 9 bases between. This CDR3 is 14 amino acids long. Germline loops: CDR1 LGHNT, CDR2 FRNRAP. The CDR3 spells CASGRGQSTDTQYF. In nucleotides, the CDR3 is TGTGCTAGTGGTCGCGGACAGAGCACAGATACGCAGTATTTT.

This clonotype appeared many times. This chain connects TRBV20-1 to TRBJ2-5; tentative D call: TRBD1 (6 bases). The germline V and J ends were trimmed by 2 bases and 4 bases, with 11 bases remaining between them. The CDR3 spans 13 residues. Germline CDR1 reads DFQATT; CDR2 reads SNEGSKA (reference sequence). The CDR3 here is CSARRTERETQYF. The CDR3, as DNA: TGCAGTGCTAGAAGGACAGAAAGAGAGACCCAGTACTTC.

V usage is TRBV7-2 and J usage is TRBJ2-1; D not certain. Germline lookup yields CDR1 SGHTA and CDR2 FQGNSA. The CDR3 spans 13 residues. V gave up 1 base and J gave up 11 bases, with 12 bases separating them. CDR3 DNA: TGTGCCAGCAGCTTAGTTGCTGTGGGGAAGCAGTTCTTC. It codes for CASSLVAVGKQFF.

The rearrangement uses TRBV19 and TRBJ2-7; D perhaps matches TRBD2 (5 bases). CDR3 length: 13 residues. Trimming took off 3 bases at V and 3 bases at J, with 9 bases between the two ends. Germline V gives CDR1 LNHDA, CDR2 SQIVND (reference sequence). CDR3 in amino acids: CASSMARDYEQYF. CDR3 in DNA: TGTGCCAGTAGTATGGCTCGGGACTACGAGCAGTACTTC.

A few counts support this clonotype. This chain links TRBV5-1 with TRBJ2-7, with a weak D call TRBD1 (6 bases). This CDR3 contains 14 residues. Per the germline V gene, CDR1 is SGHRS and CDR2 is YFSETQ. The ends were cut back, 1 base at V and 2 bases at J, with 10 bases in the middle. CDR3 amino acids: CASSLRGTPYEQYF. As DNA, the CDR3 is TGCGCCAGCAGCTTGAGGGGGACCCCCTACGAGCAGTACTTC. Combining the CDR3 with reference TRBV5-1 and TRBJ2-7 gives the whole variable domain KAGVTQTPRYLIKTRGQQVTLSCSPISGHRSVSWYQQTPGQGLQFLFEYFSETQRNKGNFPGRFSGRQFSNSRSEMNVSTLELGDSALYLCASSLRGTPYEQYFGPGTRLTVT.

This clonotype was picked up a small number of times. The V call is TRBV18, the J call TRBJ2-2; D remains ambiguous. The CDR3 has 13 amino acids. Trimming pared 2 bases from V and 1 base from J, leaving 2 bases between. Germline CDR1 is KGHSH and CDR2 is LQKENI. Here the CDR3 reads CASSPENTGELFF. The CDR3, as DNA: TGTGCCAGCTCACCAGAGAACACCGGGGAGCTGTTTTTT.

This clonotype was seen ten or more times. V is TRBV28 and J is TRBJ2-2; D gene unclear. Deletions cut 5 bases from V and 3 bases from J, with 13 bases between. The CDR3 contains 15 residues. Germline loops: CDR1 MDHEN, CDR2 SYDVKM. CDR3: CASSVIERDTGELFF. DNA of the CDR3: TGTGCCAGCAGTGTGATTGAAAGGGACACCGGGGAGCTGTTTTTT.

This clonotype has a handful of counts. CDR3: CSVALAGVSEQFF. The CDR3 nucleotides read TGCAGCGTTGCTCTAGCGGGAGTGAGTGAGCAGTTCTTC. This chain uses TRBV29-1 with TRBJ2-1; 10 bases agree with TRBD2. V dropped 4 bases and J dropped 9; count of bases not matched to a gene: 6. CDR3 length: 13 residues. In germline, CDR1 is SQVTM, CDR2 ANQGSEA.

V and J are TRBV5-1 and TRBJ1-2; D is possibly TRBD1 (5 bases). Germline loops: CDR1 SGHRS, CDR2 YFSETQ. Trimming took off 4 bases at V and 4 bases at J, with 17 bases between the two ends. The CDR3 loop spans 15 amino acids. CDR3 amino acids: CASSTDGGTSYGYTF. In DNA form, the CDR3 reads TGCGCCAGCAGCACCGACGGGGGTACTAGCTATGGCTACACCTTC.

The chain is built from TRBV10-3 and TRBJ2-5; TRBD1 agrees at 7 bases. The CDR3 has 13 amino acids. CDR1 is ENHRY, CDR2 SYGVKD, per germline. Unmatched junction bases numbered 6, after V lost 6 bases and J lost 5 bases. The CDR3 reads CAISPDRAETQYF. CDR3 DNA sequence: TGTGCCATCAGCCCCGACAGGGCGGAGACCCAGTACTTC.

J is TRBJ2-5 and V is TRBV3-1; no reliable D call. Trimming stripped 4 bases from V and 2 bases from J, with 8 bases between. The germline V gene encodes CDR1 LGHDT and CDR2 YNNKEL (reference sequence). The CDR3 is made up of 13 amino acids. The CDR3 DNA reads TGTGCCAGCAGCCGGAGTCCGCAAGAGACCCAGTACTTC. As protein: CASSRSPQETQYF.

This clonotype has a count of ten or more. CDR3 residues: CASSPPGTGGITDTQYF. The CDR3 coding sequence is TGTGCCAGCAGTCCCCCCGGGACAGGGGGGATTACAGATACGCAGTATTTT. The rearrangement uses TRBV28 and TRBJ2-3; 11 bases map to TRBD1. The CDR3 spans 17 residues. Germline CDR1 MDHEN, CDR2 SYDVKM. Trimming cost V 5 bases and J 3 bases; bases outside gene matches: 10.

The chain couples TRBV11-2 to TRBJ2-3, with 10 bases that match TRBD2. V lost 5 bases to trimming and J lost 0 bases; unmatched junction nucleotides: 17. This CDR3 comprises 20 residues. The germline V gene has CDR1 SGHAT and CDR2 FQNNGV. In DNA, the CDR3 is TGTGCCAGCAGCCTTATAGCGGGAGGCCGCCGACACTCTAGCACAGATACGCAGTATTTT. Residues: CASSLIAGGRRHSSTDTQYF.

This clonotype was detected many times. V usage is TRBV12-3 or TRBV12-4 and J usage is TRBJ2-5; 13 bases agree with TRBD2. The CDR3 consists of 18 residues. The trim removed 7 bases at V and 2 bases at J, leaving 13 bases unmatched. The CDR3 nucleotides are TGTGCCAGCAATGGGGGGGCCCCGGGACTAGCGGGACAAGAGACCCAGTACTTC. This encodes CASNGGAPGLAGQETQYF.

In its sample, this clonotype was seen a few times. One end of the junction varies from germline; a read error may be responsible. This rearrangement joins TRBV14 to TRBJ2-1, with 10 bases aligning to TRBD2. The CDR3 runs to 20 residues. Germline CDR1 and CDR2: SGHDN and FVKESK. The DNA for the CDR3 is TGTGCCAGCAGCCAAGTTTCTTACTCAACTAGCGGGGCCTCCAACAATGAGCAGTTCTTC. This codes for CASSQVSYSTSGASNNEQFF.

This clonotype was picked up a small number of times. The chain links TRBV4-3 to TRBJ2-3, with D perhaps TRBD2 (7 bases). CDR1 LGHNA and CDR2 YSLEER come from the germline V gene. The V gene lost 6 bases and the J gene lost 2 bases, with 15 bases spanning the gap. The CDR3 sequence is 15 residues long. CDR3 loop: CASSRGRANTDTQYF. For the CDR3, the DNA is TGCGCCAGCAGTAGGGGGAGGGCCAACACAGATACGCAGTATTTT.

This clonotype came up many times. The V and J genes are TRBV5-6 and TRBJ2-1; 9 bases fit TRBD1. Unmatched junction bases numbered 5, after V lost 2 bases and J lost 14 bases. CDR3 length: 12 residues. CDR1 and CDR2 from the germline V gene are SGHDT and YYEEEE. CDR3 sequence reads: CASSLQGDREFF. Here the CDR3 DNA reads TGTGCCAGCAGCTTACAGGGGGACAGGGAGTTCTTC. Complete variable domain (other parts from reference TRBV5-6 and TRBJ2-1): DAGVTQSPTHLIKTRGQQVTLRCSPKSGHDTVSWYQQALGQGPQFIFQYYEEEERQRGNFPDRFSGHQFPNYSSELNVNALLLGDSALYLCASSLQGDREFFGPGTRLTVL.

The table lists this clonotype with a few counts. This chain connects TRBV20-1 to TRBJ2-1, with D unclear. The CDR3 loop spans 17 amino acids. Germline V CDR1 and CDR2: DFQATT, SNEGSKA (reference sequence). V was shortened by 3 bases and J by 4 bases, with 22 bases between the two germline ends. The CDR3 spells CSASNVALRTHYNEQFF. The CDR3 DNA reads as TGCAGTGCTAGCAACGTCGCACTGAGAACGCATTACAATGAGCAGTTCTTC.

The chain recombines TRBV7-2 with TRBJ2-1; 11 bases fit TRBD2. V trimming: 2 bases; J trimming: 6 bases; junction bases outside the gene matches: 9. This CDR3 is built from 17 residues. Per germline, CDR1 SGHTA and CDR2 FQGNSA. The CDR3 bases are TGTGCCAGCAGCTTATTCCATAGCGGGGGGGCAGTCAATGAGCAGTTCTTC. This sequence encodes CASSLFHSGGAVNEQFF.

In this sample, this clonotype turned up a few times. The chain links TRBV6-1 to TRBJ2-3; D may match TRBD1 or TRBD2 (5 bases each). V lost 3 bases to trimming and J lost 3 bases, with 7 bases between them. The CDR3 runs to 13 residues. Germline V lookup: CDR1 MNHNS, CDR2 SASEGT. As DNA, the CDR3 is TGTGCCAGCAGTGAGGGACGGACAGATACGCAGTATTTT. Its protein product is CASSEGRTDTQYF.

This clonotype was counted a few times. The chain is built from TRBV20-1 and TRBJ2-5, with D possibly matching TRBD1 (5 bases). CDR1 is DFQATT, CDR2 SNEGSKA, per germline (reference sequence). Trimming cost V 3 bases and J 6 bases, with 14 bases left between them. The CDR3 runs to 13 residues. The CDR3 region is CSASPRARKTQYF. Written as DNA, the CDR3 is TGCAGTGCTAGTCCCAGGGCCAGGAAGACCCAGTACTTC.

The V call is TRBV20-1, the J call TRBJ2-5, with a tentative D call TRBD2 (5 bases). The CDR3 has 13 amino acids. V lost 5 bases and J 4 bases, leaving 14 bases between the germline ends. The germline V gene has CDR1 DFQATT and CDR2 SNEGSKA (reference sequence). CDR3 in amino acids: CSAPSEALETQYF. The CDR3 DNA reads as TGCAGTGCTCCCTCGGAGGCCCTAGAGACCCAGTACTTC.

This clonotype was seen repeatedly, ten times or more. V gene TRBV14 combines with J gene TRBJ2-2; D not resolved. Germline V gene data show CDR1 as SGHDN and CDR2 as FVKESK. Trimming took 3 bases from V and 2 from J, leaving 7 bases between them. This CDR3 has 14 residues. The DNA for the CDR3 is TGTGCCAGCAGCCAGGCTCCAAACACCGGGGAGCTGTTTTTT. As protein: CASSQAPNTGELFF.

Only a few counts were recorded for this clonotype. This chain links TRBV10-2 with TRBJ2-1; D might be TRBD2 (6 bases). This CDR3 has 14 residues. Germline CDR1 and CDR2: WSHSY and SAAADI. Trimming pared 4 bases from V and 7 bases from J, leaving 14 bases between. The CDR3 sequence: CASSATGVDNEQFF. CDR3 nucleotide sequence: TGCGCCAGCAGTGCGACGGGAGTCGATAATGAGCAGTTCTTC.